This record concerns one T cell receptor (beta chain) sequence. This specimen comes from a study of T-cell reconstitution after alpha-beta-depleted transplantation in children. The TCRbeta library was prepared with unique molecular identifiers. TCRdb ran MiXCR on the PCR reads and lists one entry per CDR3 protein. The sample yields approximately 400,000 distinct CDR3 sequences, about a tenth seen once. V trimming: 4 bases; J trimming: 5 bases; junction bases outside the gene matches: 9. Germline V lookup: CDR1 SQVTM, CDR2 ANQGSEA. The CDR3 is 14 amino acids. Sequences were derived from PBMCs from the stem cell graft donor, sampled from the stem cell graft. This chain joins TRBV29-1 and TRBJ2-7; 9 bases agree with TRBD2. The sequence derives from a human donor who donated a stem cell graft to a child with acute myeloid leukemia. The chain's CDR3 is CSVALAGEGHEQYF. The CDR3 bases are TGCAGCGTTGCACTAGCGGGTGAGGGGCACGAGCAGTACTTC.